This TCR beta chain was profiled in a study of shared T cell receptors in the human thymus. TCRdb's table, derived via immunoSEQ multiplex PCR, lists solely in-frame clones and lacks some. The sample lists approximately 400,000 clones, more than 85% occurring once. The CDR3 sequence is 17 residues long. V lost 7 bases, J lost 8 bases, and 17 bases stayed unmatched. Germline values: CDR1 SGHTA, CDR2 FQGNSA. The sequence was collected from a human donor. Sequenced: thymocytes. J is TRBJ2-2 and V is TRBV7-2; 9 bases align to TRBD2. The CDR3 loop reads CASTIPGASGAVGELFF. Written as DNA, the CDR3 is TGTGCCAGCACTATCCCGGGGGCTAGCGGGGCCGTTGGGGAGCTGTTTTTT.